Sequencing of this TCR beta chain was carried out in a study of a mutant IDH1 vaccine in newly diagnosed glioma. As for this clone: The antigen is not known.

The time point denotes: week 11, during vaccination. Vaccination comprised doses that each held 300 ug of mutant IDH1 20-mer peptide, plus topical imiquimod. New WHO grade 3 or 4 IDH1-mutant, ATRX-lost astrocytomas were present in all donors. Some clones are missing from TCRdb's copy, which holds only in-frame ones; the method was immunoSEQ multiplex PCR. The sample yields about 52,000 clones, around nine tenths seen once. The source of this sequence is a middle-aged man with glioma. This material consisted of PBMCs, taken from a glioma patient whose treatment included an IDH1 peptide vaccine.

CDR3 nucleotides: TGTGCCTGGAGTAAAAGGGTAAGGTACGAGCAGTACTTC. It encodes CAWSKRVRYEQYF. The rearrangement uses TRBV30 and TRBJ2-7; D not certain. There are 13 residues in the CDR3. CDR1 is GTSNPN and CDR2 is SVGIG in the germline V gene (reference sequence). Trimming took 2 bases from V and 4 from J, leaving 12 bases between them.